This TCR beta chain was recovered during a study of lymphopenia after photon versus proton radiotherapy. Regarding the study as a whole: Under photons, naive T cells and diversity fell while effector/memory populations rose. Post-nadir diversity loss with photons came from oligoclonal expansion, particularly CD8+ Temra cells.

This CDR3 spans 18 amino acids. The germline V gene encodes CDR1 SGDLS and CDR2 YYNGEE. Trimming removed 3 bases from V and 2 bases from J; junction bases left unmatched: 11. Libraries were prepared by immunoSEQ multiplex PCR; TCRdb keeps only in-frame clonotypes and omits some of them. The data contain approximately 31,000 clones, 84% of them singletons. A remark on this clone: Its target is unknown.

The receptor's source is a woman in her seventies with pancreatic cancer. The sample was peripheral blood, taken from a patient treated with proton-based radiotherapy. This sequence joins TRBV9 and TRBJ1-6; TRBD1 matches at 7 bases. The CDR3 loop is CASSGAVGGSTYNSPLHF. The CDR3 DNA reads as TGTGCCAGCAGCGGCGCGGTAGGGGGCAGCACCTATAATTCACCCCTCCACTTT.